The source of this TCR beta chain is a study of human T cells and chemical hapten exposure. TCRdb independently ran MiXCR on the RACE reads; one entry per CDR3 protein. The sample yields approximately 75,000 distinct CDR3 sequences, 6.5% to 10% seen once. Study-level points and caveats: The number of TCRs over 1 in 1000 frequency stayed unchanged after DPC.

Trimming shortened V by 7 bases and J by 6 bases, and 16 bases separated the two germline ends. The germline CDR1 and CDR2 sequences are GTSNPN and SVGIG (reference sequence). The CDR3 consists of 13 residues. In this sample, this clonotype turned up a few times. Its antigen is as yet unknown. Time point meaning: patch test 2, 6 weeks after DPC sensitization. As for treatment: therapeutic diphenylcyclopropenone sensitization with weekly scalp DPC. Every donor had alopecia and was 18 to 70 years old; all were suitable for DPC. The J gene is TRBJ2-1, the V gene TRBV30; D may be TRBD1 or TRBD2 (5 bases each). The TCR sequence derives from a woman aged 45-65 years with alopecia areata. Some clones in this sample may be carry-over from other donors' samples. The sequences come from whole blood, collected in connection with sensitization to the hapten diphenylcyclopropenone (DPC). The CDR3, as DNA: TGTGCCTCCCTAGAAGGGGCGGGCAATGAGCAGTTCTTC. Translating gives CASLEGAGNEQFF.